A selection of T cell receptor beta chains follows, all from one sample in a study of T cells in Graves' hyperthyroidism and ophthalmopathy. TCRdb re-called the multiplex PCR reads through MiXCR, storing one row per CDR3 protein. The sample holds approximately 600,000 distinct CDR3 sequences; approximately 15% are singletons and the top ten take less than 9%. Sequenced input: blood. These receptor sequences come from a woman under 30 with Graves' ophthalmopathy. Both conserved end residues are part of each CDR3. D genes are given only for firm matches. Clone sizes are given selectively: once, few, many, or a class where the clone is expanded.

d_gene: -; abundance: -; j_gene: TRBJ1-5; v_gene: TRBV28; CDR3nt: TGTGCCAGCAGTCGTGGAGCCAACAGGCAGCCCCAGCATTTT; CDR3aa: CASSRGANRQPQHF
d_gene: TRBD2; abundance: many; j_gene: TRBJ2-7; v_gene: TRBV7-2; CDR3nt: TGTGCCAGCAGCGTAACGACTAGCGGAACCTACGAGCAGTACTTC; CDR3aa: CASSVTTSGTYEQYF
d_gene: TRBD2; abundance: many; j_gene: TRBJ2-1; v_gene: TRBV7-6; CDR3nt: TGTGCCAGCAGCTGGGGACTAGTCTTAGACAATGAGCAGTTCTTC; CDR3aa: CASSWGLVLDNEQFF
d_gene: TRBD2; abundance: few; j_gene: TRBJ2-7; v_gene: TRBV6-5; CDR3nt: TGTGCCAGCAGTTACTCCGGACTAGCCGACCTCTACGAGCAGTACTTC; CDR3aa: CASSYSGLADLYEQYF
d_gene: -; abundance: many; j_gene: TRBJ2-7; v_gene: TRBV6-2/TRBV6-3; CDR3nt: TGTGCCAGCAGTGACCGGGGTAGCTCCTACGAGCAGTACTTC; CDR3aa: CASSDRGSSYEQYF
d_gene: -; abundance: few; j_gene: TRBJ2-3; v_gene: TRBV4-3; CDR3nt: TGCGCCAGCAGCCAAGCGGGAATCACCGGAGATACGCAGTATTTT; CDR3aa: CASSQAGITGDTQYF
d_gene: TRBD1; abundance: many; j_gene: TRBJ1-1; v_gene: TRBV6-5; CDR3nt: TGTGCCAGCAGTTACTCGGGGGGACAGGGGTTGAACACTGAAGCTTTCTTT; CDR3aa: CASSYSGGQGLNTEAFF
d_gene: -; abundance: many; j_gene: TRBJ1-2; v_gene: TRBV5-6; CDR3nt: TGTGCCAGCAGCTACTCCGGGACTGAGTCTGGCTACACCTTC; CDR3aa: CASSYSGTESGYTF
d_gene: -; abundance: many; j_gene: TRBJ2-2; v_gene: TRBV12-3/TRBV12-4; CDR3nt: TGTGCCAGCAATCCACGTACGGGAGTGAAGGCCGGGGAGCTGTTTTTT; CDR3aa: CASNPRTGVKAGELFF
d_gene: -; abundance: -; j_gene: TRBJ2-2; v_gene: TRBV20-1; CDR3nt: TGCAGTGCTAGAGATAGGAGGACGTTGAACACCGGGGAGCTGTTTTTT; CDR3aa: CSARDRRTLNTGELFF
d_gene: -; abundance: few; j_gene: TRBJ2-1; v_gene: TRBV29-1; CDR3nt: TGCAGCGTTGGAGAGGCTGGGGCGTTCTTC; CDR3aa: CSVGEAGAFF
d_gene: TRBD2; abundance: -; j_gene: TRBJ2-7; v_gene: TRBV27; CDR3nt: TGTGCCAGCAGTTCCCGTCCTAGCGGGAATTCCTACGAGCAGTACTTC; CDR3aa: CASSSRPSGNSYEQYF
d_gene: -; abundance: -; j_gene: TRBJ2-1; v_gene: TRBV6-5; CDR3nt: TGTGCCAGCAGTTACGGTCAAAGACTGGAGAAGTTCTTC; CDR3aa: CASSYGQRLEKFF
d_gene: -; abundance: -; j_gene: TRBJ1-2; v_gene: TRBV19; CDR3nt: TGTGCCAGTATTGGCGAGGCCCCTAACTATGGCTACACCTTC; CDR3aa: CASIGEAPNYGYTF
d_gene: -; abundance: -; j_gene: TRBJ1-6; v_gene: TRBV7-3; CDR3nt: TGTGCCAGCAGCCCTACATGGGACACCCGTAATTCACCCCTCCACTTT; CDR3aa: CASSPTWDTRNSPLHF
d_gene: TRBD2; abundance: many; j_gene: TRBJ2-5; v_gene: TRBV20-1; CDR3nt: TGCAGTGCGCAGCGGGGGGAGACCCAGTACTTC; CDR3aa: CSAQRGETQYF
d_gene: TRBD2; abundance: many; j_gene: TRBJ2-3; v_gene: TRBV3-1; CDR3nt: TGTGCCAGCAGCCCAGGAGCGGGAGGGCGGAGCACAGATACGCAGTATTTT; CDR3aa: CASSPGAGGRSTDTQYF
d_gene: -; abundance: -; j_gene: TRBJ2-3; v_gene: TRBV19; CDR3nt: TGTGCCAGTAGTACGTTGGGCAGAGGTACCTCAGATACGCAGTATTTT; CDR3aa: CASSTLGRGTSDTQYF
d_gene: -; abundance: many; j_gene: TRBJ2-3; v_gene: TRBV5-5; CDR3nt: TGTGCCAGCAGCCCAGCAGGGTACCTGGTGGGTTATACGCAGTATTTT; CDR3aa: CASSPAGYLVGYTQYF
d_gene: TRBD1; abundance: many; j_gene: TRBJ1-5; v_gene: TRBV6-5; CDR3nt: TGTGCCAGCAGTTACTCGGGGACAGGCAATCAGCCCCAGCATTTT; CDR3aa: CASSYSGTGNQPQHF
d_gene: TRBD1; abundance: -; j_gene: TRBJ2-5; v_gene: TRBV4-1; CDR3nt: TGCGCCAGCAGGCAAGCCGGGACAGGGTCGTCCGAGACCCAGTACTTC; CDR3aa: CASRQAGTGSSETQYF
d_gene: -; abundance: many; j_gene: TRBJ2-3; v_gene: TRBV7-3; CDR3nt: TGTGCCAGCAGCCCCAGAGGGGCAGGCACAGATACGCAGTATTTT; CDR3aa: CASSPRGAGTDTQYF
d_gene: -; abundance: -; j_gene: TRBJ1-1; v_gene: TRBV15; CDR3nt: TGTGCCACCGGGGGGACCAGAAGGGAAATGAACACTGAAGCTTTCTTT; CDR3aa: CATGGTRREMNTEAFF
d_gene: TRBD1; abundance: -; j_gene: TRBJ1-2; v_gene: TRBV27; CDR3nt: TGTGCCAGCAGTTTATCCAGGGGGAGCCCCTATGGCTACACCTTC; CDR3aa: CASSLSRGSPYGYTF
d_gene: -; abundance: few; j_gene: TRBJ1-5; v_gene: TRBV20-1; CDR3nt: TGCAGTGCCGCAGGATCAAATCAGCCCCAGCATTTT; CDR3aa: CSAAGSNQPQHF
d_gene: -; abundance: once; j_gene: TRBJ1-4; v_gene: TRBV18; CDR3nt: TGTGCCAGCTCACCACAGAATGAAAAACTGTTTTTT; CDR3aa: CASSPQNEKLFF
d_gene: TRBD2; abundance: many; j_gene: TRBJ2-5; v_gene: TRBV11-1; CDR3nt: TGTGCCAGCAGCCCGGGCGGGACTAGCCGAGAAGAGACCCAGTACTTC; CDR3aa: CASSPGGTSREETQYF
d_gene: TRBD1; abundance: many; j_gene: TRBJ1-5; v_gene: TRBV2; CDR3nt: TGTGCCAGCAGGGACAGGGAGTATTATCAGCCCCAGCATTTT; CDR3aa: CASRDREYYQPQHF
d_gene: TRBD2; abundance: many; j_gene: TRBJ2-7; v_gene: TRBV2; CDR3nt: TGTGCCAGCAGTACTCTACCGGGACTAGCGGGCCTCCTACGGGGGGAGCAGTACTTC; CDR3aa: CASSTLPGLAGLLRGEQYF
d_gene: TRBD1; abundance: few; j_gene: TRBJ2-4; v_gene: TRBV5-1; CDR3nt: TGCGCCAGCAGCTGGGGACAGGGCCTGGACAAAAACATTCAGTACTTC; CDR3aa: CASSWGQGLDKNIQYF
d_gene: -; abundance: many; j_gene: TRBJ2-7; v_gene: TRBV7-2; CDR3nt: TGTGCCAGCAGCCCAATGGGGGGAAGCTCCTACGAGCAGTACTTC; CDR3aa: CASSPMGGSSYEQYF
d_gene: -; abundance: -; j_gene: TRBJ1-5; v_gene: TRBV29-1; CDR3nt: TGCAGCGTCTCTGGGGGGGATAGCAATCAGCCCCAGCATTTT; CDR3aa: CSVSGGDSNQPQHF
d_gene: TRBD1; abundance: -; j_gene: TRBJ2-5; v_gene: TRBV27; CDR3nt: TGTGCCGGCAGTCCCGGGACAGGGGGTCGGGAGACCCAGTACTTC; CDR3aa: CAGSPGTGGRETQYF
d_gene: TRBD1; abundance: -; j_gene: TRBJ1-1; v_gene: TRBV19; CDR3nt: TGTGCCAGTAACCTACAGGGGTCCGCCGAAGCTTTCTTT; CDR3aa: CASNLQGSAEAFF
d_gene: -; abundance: many; j_gene: TRBJ2-5; v_gene: TRBV20-1; CDR3nt: TGCAGTGCTACAGGGGGGAGAGAGACCCAGTACTTC; CDR3aa: CSATGGRETQYF
d_gene: TRBD2; abundance: -; j_gene: TRBJ2-3; v_gene: TRBV29-1; CDR3nt: TGCAGCGTTGAGGACTGGAGCGGGAGGCGGGGTGCAGATACGCAGTATTTT; CDR3aa: CSVEDWSGRRGADTQYF
d_gene: -; abundance: many; j_gene: TRBJ2-1; v_gene: TRBV11-2; CDR3nt: TGTGCCAGCAGCCTGCAACTGACCCCACAGCAGTTCTTC; CDR3aa: CASSLQLTPQQFF
d_gene: -; abundance: -; j_gene: TRBJ2-1; v_gene: TRBV13; CDR3nt: TGTGCCAGCAGCCGTAGTGGGGCCTACAATGAGCAGTTCTTC; CDR3aa: CASSRSGAYNEQFF
d_gene: -; abundance: -; j_gene: TRBJ2-4; v_gene: TRBV20-1; CDR3nt: TGCAGTGCTAGAGAAGCTGAGGCTCCTATTTCGTCTCACTTC; CDR3aa: CSAREAEAPISSHF
d_gene: -; abundance: many; j_gene: TRBJ1-2; v_gene: TRBV28; CDR3nt: TGTGCCAGCAGGCTTCCGGCTAACTATGGCTACACCTTC; CDR3aa: CASRLPANYGYTF
d_gene: TRBD2; abundance: many; j_gene: TRBJ2-1; v_gene: TRBV12-3/TRBV12-4; CDR3nt: TGTGCCAGCAGCCCCCTAGGACTAGCGGAGAGGGGTGAGCAGTTCTTC; CDR3aa: CASSPLGLAERGEQFF
d_gene: TRBD1; abundance: many; j_gene: TRBJ2-5; v_gene: TRBV6-1; CDR3nt: TGTGCCAGCAGGGCGGCAGGGGGAGAGACCCAGTACTTC; CDR3aa: CASRAAGGETQYF
d_gene: TRBD2; abundance: many; j_gene: TRBJ2-2; v_gene: TRBV27; CDR3nt: TGTGCCAGCAGTTCCGGGAGGGGCAACACCGGGGAGCTGTTTTTT; CDR3aa: CASSSGRGNTGELFF
d_gene: -; abundance: many; j_gene: TRBJ2-2; v_gene: TRBV7-9; CDR3nt: TGTGCCAGCAGGGCTGGGCAGGGTGCCCCCGGGGAGCTGTTTTTT; CDR3aa: CASRAGQGAPGELFF
d_gene: -; abundance: few; j_gene: TRBJ1-5; v_gene: TRBV6-2/TRBV6-3; CDR3nt: TGTGCCAGCAGTTCACCAGGTCAGGAAGGTAATCAGCCCCAGCATTTT; CDR3aa: CASSSPGQEGNQPQHF
d_gene: TRBD1; abundance: many; j_gene: TRBJ2-4; v_gene: TRBV2; CDR3nt: TGTGCCAGCAGTGGGGACAGCCTAGCCAAAAACATTCAGTACTTC; CDR3aa: CASSGDSLAKNIQYF
d_gene: TRBD2; abundance: -; j_gene: TRBJ2-2; v_gene: TRBV7-3; CDR3nt: TGTGCCAGCAGCTTAGATCCGGGACTAGCGGGAGACGAGGGTACCGGGGAGCTGTTTTTT; CDR3aa: CASSLDPGLAGDEGTGELFF
d_gene: TRBD1; abundance: many; j_gene: TRBJ1-1; v_gene: TRBV11-3; CDR3nt: TGTGCCAGCAGCTCGCAGCCGGGACAGGGGTGGACTGAAGCTTTCTTT; CDR3aa: CASSSQPGQGWTEAFF
d_gene: -; abundance: many; j_gene: TRBJ1-2; v_gene: TRBV28; CDR3nt: TGTGCCAGCAGTGCCTCGGACAGCTATGGCTACACCTTC; CDR3aa: CASSASDSYGYTF
d_gene: -; abundance: many; j_gene: TRBJ1-1; v_gene: TRBV7-2; CDR3nt: TGTGCCAGCAGCCCGTACACTGAAGCTTTCTTT; CDR3aa: CASSPYTEAFF
d_gene: -; abundance: many; j_gene: TRBJ1-5; v_gene: TRBV12-3/TRBV12-4; CDR3nt: TGTGCCAGCAGTTTAGAGCCGGAGCCCCAGCATTTT; CDR3aa: CASSLEPEPQHF
d_gene: TRBD1; abundance: many; j_gene: TRBJ1-1; v_gene: TRBV27; CDR3nt: TGTGCCAGCAGTTTATCGACAGGGGGGACTGAAGCTTTCTTT; CDR3aa: CASSLSTGGTEAFF
d_gene: TRBD2; abundance: many; j_gene: TRBJ2-1; v_gene: TRBV7-9; CDR3nt: TGTGCCAGCAGCTTGGTGGGTAGCGGGAGGGCCTTCATCAATGAGCAGTTCTTC; CDR3aa: CASSLVGSGRAFINEQFF
d_gene: TRBD1; abundance: -; j_gene: TRBJ1-5; v_gene: TRBV6-1; CDR3nt: TGTGCCAGCAGTGAATCCGGGACAGGGGGAAGAAATCAGCCCCAGCATTTT; CDR3aa: CASSESGTGGRNQPQHF
d_gene: -; abundance: many; j_gene: TRBJ1-2; v_gene: TRBV12-3/TRBV12-4; CDR3nt: TGTGCCAGCAGTTTCCGGGGCAGTGGCTACACCTTC; CDR3aa: CASSFRGSGYTF